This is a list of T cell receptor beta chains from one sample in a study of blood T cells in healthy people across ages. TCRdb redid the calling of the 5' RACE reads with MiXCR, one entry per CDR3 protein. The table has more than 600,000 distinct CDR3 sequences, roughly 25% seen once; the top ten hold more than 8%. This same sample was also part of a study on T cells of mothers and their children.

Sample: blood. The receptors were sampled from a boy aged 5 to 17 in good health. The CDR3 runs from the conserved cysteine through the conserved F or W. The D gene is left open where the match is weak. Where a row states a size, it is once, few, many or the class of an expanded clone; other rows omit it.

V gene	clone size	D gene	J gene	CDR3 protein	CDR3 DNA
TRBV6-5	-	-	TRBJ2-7	CASSSPTDEKYF	TGTGCCAGCAGTTCTCCGACGGACGAGAAGTACTTC
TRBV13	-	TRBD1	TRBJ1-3	CASSLEGAPGNTIYF	TGTGCCAGCAGCTTAGAGGGGGCGCCTGGAAACACCATATATTTT
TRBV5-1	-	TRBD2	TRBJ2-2	CASSPPAGGLPGELFF	TGCGCCAGCAGCCCGCCAGCGGGGGGCTTGCCCGGGGAGCTGTTTTTT
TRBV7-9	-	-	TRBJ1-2	CASSLSGGENYGYTF	TGTGCCAGCAGCTTATCTGGGGGCGAGAACTATGGCTACACCTTC
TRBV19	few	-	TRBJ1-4	CASIPSRGEKLFF	TGTGCCAGTATACCGAGCCGGGGCGAAAAACTGTTTTTT
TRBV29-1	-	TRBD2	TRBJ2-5	CSVDLLAGGRETQYF	TGCAGCGTTGATTTGTTAGCGGGGGGGCGTGAGACCCAGTACTTC
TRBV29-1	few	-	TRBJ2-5	CSVEKVEETQYF	TGCAGCGTTGAAAAGGTTGAGGAGACCCAGTACTTC
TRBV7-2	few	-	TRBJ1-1	CASSLTVTTEAFF	TGTGCCAGCAGCTTAACAGTTACCACTGAAGCTTTCTTT
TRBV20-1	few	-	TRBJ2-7	CSARGRLMRDYEQYF	TGCAGTGCTAGAGGGCGCCTGATGAGGGACTACGAGCAGTACTTC
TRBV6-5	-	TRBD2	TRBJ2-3	CASGGTSGSTDTQYF	TGTGCCAGCGGGGGGACTAGCGGGAGCACAGATACGCAGTATTTT
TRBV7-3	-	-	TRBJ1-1	CASSYDLNTEAFF	TGTGCCAGCAGCTATGATCTGAACACTGAAGCTTTCTTT
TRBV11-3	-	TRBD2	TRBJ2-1	CASSLEAGGSLTYNEQFF	TGTGCCAGCAGCTTAGAAGCGGGGGGATCCCTAACCTACAATGAGCAGTTCTTC
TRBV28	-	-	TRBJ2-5	CASSPFYASLETQYF	TGTGCCAGCAGTCCCTTTTACGCGAGTCTGGAGACCCAGTACTTC
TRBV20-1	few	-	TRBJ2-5	CSAGKGPSLVKETQYF	TGCAGTGCTGGGAAAGGGCCGTCATTGGTTAAAGAGACCCAGTACTTC
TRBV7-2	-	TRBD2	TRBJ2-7	CASSFSLSGRYEQYF	TGTGCCAGCAGCTTCAGCCTGAGCGGGAGGTACGAGCAGTACTTC
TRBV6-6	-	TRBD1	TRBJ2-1	CASWDSSNNEQFF	TGTGCCAGCTGGGACAGCAGTAACAATGAGCAGTTCTTC
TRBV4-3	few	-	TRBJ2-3	CASSQDSASKADTQYF	TGCGCCAGCAGCCAAGATAGCGCCAGTAAGGCAGATACGCAGTATTTT
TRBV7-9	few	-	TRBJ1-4	CASSLEQGRNEKLFF	TGTGCCAGCAGCTTAGAGCAGGGGCGTAATGAAAAACTGTTTTTT
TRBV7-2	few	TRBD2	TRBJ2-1	CASSLALGGGEQFF	TGTGCCAGCAGCTTAGCGCTCGGCGGGGGGGAGCAGTTCTTC
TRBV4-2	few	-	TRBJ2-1	CASSQGSGEGSEQFF	TGTGCCAGCAGCCAGGGGAGCGGAGAGGGGAGTGAGCAGTTCTTC
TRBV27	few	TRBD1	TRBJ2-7	CASSWTGGNEQYF	TGTGCCAGCAGCTGGACAGGGGGCAACGAGCAGTACTTC
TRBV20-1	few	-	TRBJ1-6	CSARGSGSGMGSPLHF	TGCAGTGCTAGAGGTTCGGGGAGCGGCATGGGTTCACCCCTCCACTTT
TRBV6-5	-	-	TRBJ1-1	CASSPSRGGNTEAFF	TGTGCCAGCAGTCCCTCGAGGGGAGGTAACACTGAAGCTTTCTTT
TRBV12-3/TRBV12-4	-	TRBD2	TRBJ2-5	CASSFERGQETQYF	TGTGCCAGCAGTTTCGAGCGGGGCCAAGAGACCCAGTACTTC
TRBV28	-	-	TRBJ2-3	CASSFMAGDTQYF	TGTGCCAGCAGTTTTATGGCGGGGGATACGCAGTATTTT
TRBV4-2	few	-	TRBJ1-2	CASSQDRGGGYGYTF	TGTGCCAGCAGCCAAGATAGAGGGGGTGGCTATGGCTACACCTTC
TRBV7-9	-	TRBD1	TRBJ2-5	CASSLVSGDRSRETQYF	TGTGCCAGCAGCTTAGTCTCCGGGGACAGGTCCCGAGAGACCCAGTACTTC
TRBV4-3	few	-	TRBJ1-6	CASSQDDGGTSPLHF	TGCGCCAGCAGCCAAGATGACGGGGGTACTTCACCCCTCCACTTT
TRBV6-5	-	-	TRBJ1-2	CASSYSSTGLSGYTF	TGTGCCAGCAGTTACTCCAGTACAGGGTTAAGTGGCTACACCTTC
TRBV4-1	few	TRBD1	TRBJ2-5	CASSQEGQANQETQYF	TGCGCCAGCAGCCAAGAAGGACAGGCCAACCAAGAGACCCAGTACTTC
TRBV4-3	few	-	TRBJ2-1	CASSQSFSSYNEQFF	TGCGCCAGCAGCCAGTCTTTTTCCTCCTACAATGAGCAGTTCTTC
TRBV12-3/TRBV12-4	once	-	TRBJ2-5	CASSNHQETQYF	TGTGCCAGCTCCAATCACCAAGAGACCCAGTACTTC
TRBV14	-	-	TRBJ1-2	CASSHAGVANYGYTF	TGTGCCAGCAGCCATGCGGGGGTAGCTAACTATGGCTACACCTTC
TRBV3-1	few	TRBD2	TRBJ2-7	CASSPAGGSETYEQYF	TGTGCCAGCAGCCCGGCGGGGGGTAGCGAGACCTACGAGCAGTACTTC
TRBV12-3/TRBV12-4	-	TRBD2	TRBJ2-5	CASSHLAGSETQYF	TGTGCCAGCAGTCACCTAGCGGGGTCAGAGACCCAGTACTTC
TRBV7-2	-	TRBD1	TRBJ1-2	CASWGSGGYGYTF	TGTGCCAGCTGGGGCTCAGGGGGCTATGGCTACACCTTC
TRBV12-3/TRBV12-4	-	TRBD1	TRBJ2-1	CASSTGQGVVNEQFF	TGTGCCAGCAGCACCGGACAGGGGGTTGTGAATGAGCAGTTCTTC
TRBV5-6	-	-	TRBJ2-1	CASSLVWLAGHNEQFF	TGTGCCAGCAGCTTGGTTTGGCTTGCAGGGCATAATGAGCAGTTCTTC
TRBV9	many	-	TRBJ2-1	CASGGLNEQFF	TGTGCCAGCGGAGGTTTGAATGAGCAGTTCTTC
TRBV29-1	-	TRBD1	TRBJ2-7	CSGLLPGQGTYEQYF	TGCAGCGGCCTACTCCCGGGACAGGGCACCTACGAGCAGTACTTC
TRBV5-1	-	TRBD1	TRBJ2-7	CASRNTGRGFVDEQYF	TGCGCCAGCAGGAACACGGGCAGGGGGTTTGTCGACGAGCAGTACTTC
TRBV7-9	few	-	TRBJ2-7	CASSKGTGPYEQYF	TGTGCCAGCAGTAAGGGAACAGGTCCCTACGAGCAGTACTTC
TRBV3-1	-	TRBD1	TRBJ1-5	CASSHGQGGQPQHF	TGTGCCAGCAGCCACGGACAGGGCGGACAGCCCCAGCATTTT
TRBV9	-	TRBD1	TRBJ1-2	CASSAHGTGQNYGYTF	TGTGCCAGCAGCGCACATGGGACAGGACAGAACTATGGCTACACCTTC
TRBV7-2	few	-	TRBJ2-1	CASSPGDGSYNEQFF	TGTGCCAGCAGCCCAGGGGACGGCTCCTACAATGAGCAGTTCTTC
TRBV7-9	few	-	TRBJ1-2	CASSLGGLFYGYTF	TGTGCCAGCAGCTTAGGGGGGCTATTTTATGGCTACACCTTC
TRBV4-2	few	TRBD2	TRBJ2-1	CASSPLAGGLNEQFF	TGTGCCAGCAGCCCGCTTGCGGGAGGGCTCAATGAGCAGTTCTTC
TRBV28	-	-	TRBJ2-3	CASRLEGSRDTQYF	TGTGCCAGCAGATTAGAGGGGTCCAGGGATACGCAGTATTTT
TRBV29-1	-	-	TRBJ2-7	CSVTRTYSSYEQYF	TGCAGCGTTACGCGGACTTATAGCTCCTACGAGCAGTACTTC
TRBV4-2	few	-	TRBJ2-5	CASSQGWDQETQYF	TGTGCCAGCAGCCAAGGATGGGACCAAGAGACCCAGTACTTC
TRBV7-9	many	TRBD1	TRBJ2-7	CASSPGTGPYEQYF	TGTGCCAGCAGCCCCGGGACAGGGCCCTACGAGCAGTACTTC
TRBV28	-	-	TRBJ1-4	CASSPWGGNEKLFF	TGTGCCAGCAGTCCCTGGGGTGGTAATGAAAAACTGTTTTTT
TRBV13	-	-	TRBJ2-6	CASSGGTGTSGANVLTF	TGTGCCAGCAGCGGGGGAACAGGGACCTCTGGGGCCAACGTCCTGACTTTC
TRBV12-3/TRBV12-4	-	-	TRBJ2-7	CASSVGFEQYF	TGTGCCAGCAGTGTCGGGTTCGAGCAGTACTTC
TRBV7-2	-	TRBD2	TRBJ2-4	CASSLDAGGGKNIQYF	TGTGCCAGCAGCTTAGACGCGGGAGGGGGCAAAAACATTCAGTACTTC
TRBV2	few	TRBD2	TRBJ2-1	CASSEGGGFEQFF	TGTGCCAGCAGTGAAGGGGGGGGTTTTGAGCAGTTCTTC
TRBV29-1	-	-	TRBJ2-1	CSVLRGAEQFF	TGCAGCGTCCTCCGGGGCGCTGAGCAGTTCTTC
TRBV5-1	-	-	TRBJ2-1	CASSPEDGEQFF	TGCGCCAGCAGCCCCGAAGACGGTGAGCAGTTCTTC
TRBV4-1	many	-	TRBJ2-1	CASSQGSGEQFF	TGCGCCAGCAGCCAGGGGTCGGGTGAGCAGTTCTTC